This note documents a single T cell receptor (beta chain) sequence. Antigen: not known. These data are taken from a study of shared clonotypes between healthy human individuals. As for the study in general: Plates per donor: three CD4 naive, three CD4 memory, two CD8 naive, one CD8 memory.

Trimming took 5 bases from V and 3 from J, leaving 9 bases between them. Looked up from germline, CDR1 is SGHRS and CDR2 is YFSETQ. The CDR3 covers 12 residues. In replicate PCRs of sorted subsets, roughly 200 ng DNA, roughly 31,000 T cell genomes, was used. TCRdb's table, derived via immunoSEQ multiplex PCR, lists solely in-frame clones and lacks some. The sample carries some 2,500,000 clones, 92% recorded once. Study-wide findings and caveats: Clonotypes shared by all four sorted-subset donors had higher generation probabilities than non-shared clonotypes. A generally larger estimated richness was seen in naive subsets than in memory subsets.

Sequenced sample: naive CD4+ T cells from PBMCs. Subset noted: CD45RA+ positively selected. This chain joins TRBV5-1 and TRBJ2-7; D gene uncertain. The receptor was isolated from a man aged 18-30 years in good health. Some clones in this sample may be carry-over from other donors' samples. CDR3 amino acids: CASRRTFYEQYF. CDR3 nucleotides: TGCGCCAGCAGGCGAACCTTCTACGAGCAGTACTTC. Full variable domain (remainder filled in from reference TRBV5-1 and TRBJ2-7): KAGVTQTPRYLIKTRGQQVTLSCSPISGHRSVSWYQQTPGQGLQFLFEYFSETQRNKGNFPGRFSGRQFSNSRSEMNVSTLELGDSALYLCASRRTFYEQYFGPGTRLTVT.